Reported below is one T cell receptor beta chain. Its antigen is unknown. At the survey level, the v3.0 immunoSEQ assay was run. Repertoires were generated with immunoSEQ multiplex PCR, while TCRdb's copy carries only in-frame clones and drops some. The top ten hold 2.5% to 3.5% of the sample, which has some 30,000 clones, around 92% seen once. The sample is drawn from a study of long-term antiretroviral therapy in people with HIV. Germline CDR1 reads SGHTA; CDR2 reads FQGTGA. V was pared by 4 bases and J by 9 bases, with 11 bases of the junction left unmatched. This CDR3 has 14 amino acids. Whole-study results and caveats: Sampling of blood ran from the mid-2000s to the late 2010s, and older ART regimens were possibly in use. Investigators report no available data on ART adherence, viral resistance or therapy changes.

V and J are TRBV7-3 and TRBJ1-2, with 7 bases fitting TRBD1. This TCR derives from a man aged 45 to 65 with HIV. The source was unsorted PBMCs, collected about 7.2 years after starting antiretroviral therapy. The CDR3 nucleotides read TGTGCCAGCAGCTCAACAGGGGCCCCCCTAAGCTACACCTTC. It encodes CASSSTGAPLSYTF.